What follows are 2 T cell receptor beta chains derived from one specimen sequenced in a study of blood T cell repertoires in COVID-19 (dated by TCRdb to about 2020). The receptor library was made with the immunoSEQ multiplex PCR assay. TCRdb retrieved this table from immuneACCESS and kept in-frame rearrangements only. Not all clones are present; in checked studies, unresolved V genes account for under half, and no reason is known for the remainder. A total of tens of thousands of clones appear in this sample, approximately 88% of them only once. Of the sample, 7% to 9% falls within the top ten clones. The sequenced sample consisted of peripheral blood. The receptors come from a human donor in a cohort sampled during active COVID-19.

The chain has TRBV7-9 and TRBJ2-3, with 15 bases aligning to TRBD2. J lost 5 bases, V lost 5 bases, and 2 bases had no gene match. CDR3 length equals 15 residues. Germline V CDR1 and CDR2: SEHNR, FQNEAQ (reference sequence). The CDR3 DNA sequence: TGTGCCAGCAGCCAGGGACTAGCGGGAGGAGATACGCAGTATTTT. This encodes CASSQGLAGGDTQYF.

The rearrangement uses TRBV5-1 and TRBJ1-1; 10 bases are shared with TRBD1. Germline V CDR1 and CDR2: SGHRS, YFSETQ. Germline trimming cut 0 bases from V and 3 bases from J; bases unmatched to any gene: 8. This CDR3 has 17 residues. The CDR3: CASSLGQGARRDTEAFF. As DNA, the CDR3 is TGCGCCAGCAGCTTGGGACAGGGGGCACGCAGAGACACTGAAGCTTTCTTT.